This TCR beta chain was documented in a study of glioma-infiltrating T cells. Study-wide findings and caveats: Tissue-blood divergence was below expectation in non-neoplastic patients, above in gliomas. Very few CDR3 sequences were shared between tissue and blood.

Amplification of TCR alpha and beta CDR3 regions from RNA used iRepertoire nested multiplex PCR. Tissue mRNA or PBMC total RNA, about 85-400 ng, went into one-step reverse transcription and amplification. TCRdb ran MiXCR on the multiplex PCR reads and lists one entry per CDR3 protein. Of about 180,000 distinct CDR3 sequences in the sample, roughly two fifths were seen once. Concerning this clonotype itself: The antigen is undetermined.

Germline CDR1 reads DFQATT; CDR2 reads SNEGSKA (reference sequence). The CDR3 extends over 13 amino acids. V lost 2 bases, J lost 4 bases, and 9 bases lay in between. The sequence derives from a human donor with low-grade glioma or glioblastoma, undergoing nonglioma brain surgery, or in good health (not recorded which). The specimen was glioma tissue, nonneoplastic brain tissue, or PBMCs (not recorded which). The chain combines TRBV20-1 with TRBJ2-1; D gene uncertain. CDR3 amino acids: CSARSRAYNEQFF. The CDR3 DNA reads as TGCAGTGCTAGAAGTAGGGCGTACAATGAGCAGTTCTTC.